This TCR beta chain was captured in a study of long-term antiretroviral therapy in people with HIV. Germline values: CDR1 KGHSH, CDR2 LQKENI. The CDR3 length is 14 residues. J lost 7 bases, V lost 1 base, and 6 bases had no gene match. Each donor provided at least one pre-ART PBMC sample and at least two post-ART PBMC samples. Runs used v3.0 of the immunoSEQ assay and were done at survey level. Generated by immunoSEQ multiplex PCR, the TCRdb table keeps only in-frame clones and is missing some. The table records some 21,000 clones, 82% of them present only once. Material: unsorted PBMCs, obtained at the start of antiretroviral therapy. The clonotype originates from a man in his forties or fifties with HIV. The chain has TRBV18 and TRBJ1-2; 7 bases align to TRBD1. The CDR3 sequence: CASSPRRDSIGYTF. CDR3 nucleotides: TGTGCCAGCTCACCACGACGGGACAGCATTGGCTACACCTTC.